This record covers a single TCR beta chain. This sample is drawn from a study of blood T cell repertoires in COVID-19. Only in-frame clones appear in the TCRdb table, and some are missing; sequencing was by immunoSEQ multiplex PCR. This table has roughly 200,000 clones, approximately 80% appearing once. CDR3 length equals 14 residues. In germline, CDR1 is LNHDA, CDR2 SQIVND (reference sequence). V lost 3 bases to trimming and J lost 0 bases, with 8 bases between them. The V gene is TRBV19, the J gene TRBJ1-1; D not certain. This clonotype was obtained from a man aged 40-50 years who had recovered from COVID-19. What was sequenced was PBMCs or T cells enriched from blood (not recorded which). The CDR3 loop reads CASSIRSMNTEAFF. CDR3 nucleotide sequence: TGTGCCAGTAGTATTAGGAGCATGAACACTGAAGCTTTCTTT.